This T cell receptor (beta chain) was profiled in a study of blood T cell repertoires in COVID-19. Germline V lookup: CDR1 SQVTM, CDR2 ANQGSEA. The CDR3 has 12 amino acids. V dropped 4 bases and J dropped 2 bases, with 7 bases sitting between them. Original handling: Amplifying reference gene primers gave estimates of nucleated cell counts. Here immunoSEQ multiplex PCR was the method, and the copy in TCRdb shows in-frame clones only, minus some. D and trimming come from the DNA, and the V and J calls and clone size come from that table. Found here are roughly 210,000 clones, approximately 80% of them singletons; the top ten hold roughly a tenth.

Sequencing was performed on peripheral blood. This sequence was found in an elderly woman with COVID-19, enrolled during active disease. V gene TRBV29-1 combines with J gene TRBJ2-3; D unclear. CDR3 sequence: CSVAELTDTQYF. The CDR3 coding sequence is TGCAGCGTTGCGGAGCTCACAGATACGCAGTATTTT.